This entry lists 30 T cell receptor beta chains sequenced from one sample in a study of T cell repertoires in cytomegalovirus infection. In TCRdb, the reads were re-called with MiXCR into one record per CDR3 protein. The profile shows under 350,000 distinct CDR3 sequences, about 9.1% of them singletons. Input material: PBMCs. The receptors were gathered from a human donor in good health (CMV status not recorded). Some clones in this sample may be carry-over from other donors' samples.

In this sample, this clonotype turned up a few times. The rearrangement links TRBV5-4 to TRBJ2-3, with 8 bases that match TRBD2. Germline CDR1 is SGHNT and CDR2 is YYREEE (reference sequence). V was clipped by 0 bases and J by 2 bases; unmatched bases: 2. The CDR3 contains 15 residues. CDR3 sequence (DNA): TGTGCCAGCAGCTTGGGCGGGGGGACCACAGATACGCAGTATTTT. Encoded protein: CASSLGGGTTDTQYF.

This clonotype was picked up a small number of times. This rearrangement joins TRBV29-1 to TRBJ1-5; D gene uncertain. The CDR3 has 14 residues. V was clipped by 6 bases and J by 1 base, with 13 bases between them. The germline V gene has CDR1 SQVTM and CDR2 ANQGSEA. CDR3 protein: CSVGGRGSNQPQHF. CDR3 nucleotide sequence: TGCAGCGTAGGCGGGCGAGGGAGCAATCAGCCCCAGCATTTT.

This clonotype was seen many times. The J gene is TRBJ1-3, the V gene TRBV28; D ambiguous. The germline V gene encodes CDR1 MDHEN and CDR2 SYDVKM. V was pared by 8 bases and J by 3 bases, with 17 bases between. The CDR3 runs 15 residues. The CDR3 protein is CASLRVTPVGNTIYF. In nucleotides, the CDR3 is TGTGCCAGCCTGCGGGTGACACCAGTTGGAAACACCATATATTTT.

In this sample, this clonotype turned up many times. The chain has TRBV7-2 and TRBJ1-1; D ambiguous. The CDR3 runs 13 residues. Germline values: CDR1 SGHTA, CDR2 FQGNSA. The germline V and J ends were trimmed by 2 bases and 2 bases, with 6 bases remaining between them. Written as DNA, the CDR3 is TGTGCCAGCAGCTTAATCAGTAACACTGAAGCTTTCTTT. It is translated as CASSLISNTEAFF.

This clonotype appeared many times. The V call is TRBV7-6, the J call TRBJ2-1, with 8 bases that match TRBD2. Trimming at V came to 8 bases and at J to 4 bases, leaving 7 bases not matched to a gene. The CDR3 contains 14 residues. Germline CDR1 is SGHVS and CDR2 is FNYEAQ. In DNA, the CDR3 is TGTGCCAGCGGGAGCGGGGGATCATACAATGAGCAGTTCTTC. Encoded protein: CASGSGGSYNEQFF. The whole variable domain, filled in from reference TRBV7-6 and TRBJ2-1, reads GAGVSQSPRYKVTKRGQDVALRCDPISGHVSLYWYRQALGQGPEFLTYFNYEAQQDKSGLPNDRFSAERPEGSISTLTIQRTEQRDSAMYRCASGSGGSYNEQFFGPGTRLTVL.

This clonotype was counted many times. The chain has TRBV7-2 and TRBJ1-2; D gene unclear. This CDR3 is 14 amino acids long. CDR1 SGHTA and CDR2 FQGNSA come from the germline V gene. The ends were cut back, 1 base at V and 1 base at J, with 7 bases in the middle. CDR3 loop: CASSLDFNNYGYTF. The CDR3 DNA reads TGTGCCAGCAGCTTAGATTTCAATAACTATGGCTACACCTTC.

A few counts support this clonotype. This chain links TRBV9 with TRBJ1-3, with D maybe TRBD1 (5 bases). This CDR3 has 16 residues. Trimming shortened V by 3 bases and J by 0 bases, and 13 bases separated the two germline ends. Germline assignment: CDR1 SGDLS and CDR2 YYNGEE. DNA of the CDR3: TGTGCCAGCAGCGCCGGGGCGGGGCCCTCTGGAAACACCATATATTTT. Its translation is CASSAGAGPSGNTIYF.

This clonotype came up many times. J is TRBJ2-3 and V is TRBV7-8, with TRBD2 matching 12 bases. Trimming took 5 bases from V and 3 from J; bases not matched to a gene: 6. The CDR3 is 16 residues long. Germline-derived CDR1 and CDR2 are SGHVS and FQNEAQ. CDR3 nucleotides: TGTGCCAGCAGCACAACGACTAGCGGGGGTACAGATACGCAGTATTTT. The encoded protein is CASSTTTSGGTDTQYF.

This clonotype was counted ten times or more. The V call is TRBV6-6, the J call TRBJ1-5; 10 positions match TRBD1. CDR1 and CDR2 (germline): MNHNY, SVGAGI (reference sequence). Trimming at V came to 2 bases and at J to 7 bases, leaving 5 bases not matched to a gene. This CDR3 contains 15 residues. CDR3 sequence reads: CASSYDRGLRQPQHF. CDR3 DNA sequence: TGTGCCAGCAGTTACGACAGGGGGCTACGACAGCCCCAGCATTTT.

This clonotype has ten or more counts. The V and J genes are TRBV20-1 and TRBJ2-3; TRBD2 aligns across 7 bases. J was trimmed by 8 bases and V by 3 bases; bases with no gene match: 14. Germline CDR1 is DFQATT and CDR2 is SNEGSKA (reference sequence). The CDR3 is 15 residues long. For the CDR3, the DNA is TGCAGTGCTAGGGGGGGGGGAGAGGCCCCCGGTACGCAGTATTTT. It yields the protein CSARGGGEAPGTQYF.

This clonotype was seen many times. This chain joins TRBV18 and TRBJ2-2; weak D call: TRBD2 (5 bases). V lost 0 bases and J 0 bases, leaving 8 bases between the germline ends. The CDR3 extends over 16 amino acids. Germline loops: CDR1 KGHSH, CDR2 LQKENI. The CDR3 region is CASSPPGLANTGELFF. DNA for the CDR3: TGTGCCAGCTCACCACCAGGACTCGCGAACACCGGGGAGCTGTTTTTT.

This sequence joins TRBV5-4 and TRBJ2-5; 9 bases are shared with TRBD2. The junction had 10 bases not matched to a gene; V was cut back by 5 bases and J by 5 bases. Germline assignment: CDR1 SGHNT and CDR2 YYREEE (reference sequence). This CDR3 region has 15 residues. The chain's CDR3 is CASSPGGGGEETQYF. CDR3 in DNA: TGTGCCAGCAGTCCTGGGGGCGGGGGGGAGGAGACCCAGTACTTC.

This clonotype came up many times. V and J are TRBV7-2 and TRBJ2-1; D not resolved. Germline loops: CDR1 SGHTA, CDR2 FQGNSA. Between the trimmed V and J ends, which lost 0 bases and 3 bases, there was a span of 12 bases. The CDR3 is 16 amino acids. DNA of the CDR3: TGTGCCAGCAGCTTAGCGCTTCCGGTCGGCTACAATGAGCAGTTCTTC. Protein sequence: CASSLALPVGYNEQFF.

A few counts support this clonotype. This chain uses TRBV2 with TRBJ2-2, with TRBD1 as a possible D gene (6 bases). Germline V gene lookup returns CDR1 SNHLY and CDR2 FYNNEI. Trimming cost V 2 bases and J 0 bases, with 7 bases left between them. The CDR3 contains 15 residues. DNA of the CDR3: TGTGCCAGCAGTGAAACAGGGACGAACACCGGGGAGCTGTTTTTT. Amino acids: CASSETGTNTGELFF.

This clonotype was seen many times. The chain uses TRBV28 and TRBJ2-7, with TRBD2 matching 8 bases. The CDR3 extends over 14 amino acids. Germline assignment: CDR1 MDHEN and CDR2 SYDVKM. V dropped 5 bases and J dropped 5; count of bases not matched to a gene: 8. The CDR3 here is CASSKSGGIHEQYV. CDR3 nucleotides: TGTGCCAGCAGTAAGAGCGGGGGTATCCACGAGCAGTACGTC.

To note about this clonotype: This clone may be a read error of a much larger clone one base away. This sequence joins TRBV25-1 and TRBJ2-2, with 7 bases aligning to TRBD2. This CDR3 spans 15 amino acids. The V gene's germline CDR1 is MGHDK and CDR2 SYGVNS. V lost 2 bases, J lost 6 bases, and 6 bases stayed unmatched. DNA of the CDR3: TGTGCCAGCAGTGAAGCCCCTCGGGGGGCCGGGGAGCTGTTTTTT. Residues: CASSEAPRGAGELFF.

This clonotype was counted many times. The V and J genes are TRBV5-5 and TRBJ2-3; TRBD1 or TRBD2 may be the D gene (5 bases each). Germline-derived CDR1 and CDR2 are SGHKS and YYEKEE (reference sequence). This CDR3 is built from 15 residues. Trimming stripped 1 base from V and 6 bases from J, with 15 bases between. CDR3 coding DNA: TGTGCCAGCAGCTTGCTCGGGGCCAAGGCGGATACGCAGTATTTT. Residues: CASSLLGAKADTQYF.

V and J are TRBV27 and TRBJ2-7; a possible D gene is TRBD1 (5 bases). This CDR3 spans 13 amino acids. The germline V and J ends were trimmed by 5 bases and 2 bases, with 10 bases remaining between them. Per germline, CDR1 MNHEY and CDR2 SMNVEV (reference sequence). CDR3 amino acids: CASSVRVPYEQYF. Here the CDR3 DNA reads TGTGCCAGCAGTGTCAGGGTTCCCTACGAGCAGTACTTC.

This clonotype was found many times. This chain joins TRBV10-3 and TRBJ2-7; the match to TRBD1 covers 10 bases. J gave up 7 bases and V 5 bases, and 11 bases lay outside the gene matches. CDR1 and CDR2 from the germline V gene are ENHRY and SYGVKD. The CDR3 totals 15 residues. The CDR3 region is CAISSPGTGVTEQYV. CDR3 coding DNA: TGTGCCATCAGTAGCCCCGGGACAGGGGTGACAGAGCAGTACGTC.

The chain uses TRBV13 and TRBJ2-7; D may be TRBD2 (5 bases). CDR1 is PRHDT and CDR2 is FYEKMQ in the germline V gene (reference sequence). This CDR3 comprises 15 residues. V lost 4 bases to trimming and J lost 4 bases, with 17 bases between them. The CDR3 reads CASSYRAGNFYEQYF. CDR3 bases: TGTGCCAGCAGCTACCGGGCCGGGAATTTTTACGAGCAGTACTTC. Together with reference TRBV13 and TRBJ2-7, the CDR3 gives the full variable domain: AAGVIQSPRHLIKEKRETATLKCYPIPRHDTVYWYQQGPGQDPQFLISFYEKMQSDKGSIPDRFSAQQFSDYHSELNMSSLELGDSALYFCASSYRAGNFYEQYFGPGTRLTVT.

There are many counts of this clonotype. This chain joins TRBV20-1 and TRBJ2-3; no firm D call. The length of the CDR3 is 15 residues. In germline, CDR1 is DFQATT, CDR2 SNEGSKA (reference sequence). Between the trimmed V and J ends, which lost 3 bases and 0 bases, there was a span of 13 bases. The CDR3 DNA sequence: TGCAGTGCTAGTCAGACTGAGACTAGCACAGATACGCAGTATTTT. Its translation is CSASQTETSTDTQYF.

This clonotype was found a few times. The CDR3 sequence is CSVSVQPNTEAFF. The CDR3 DNA reads as TGCAGCGTTTCTGTCCAACCGAACACTGAAGCTTTCTTT. This chain links TRBV29-1 with TRBJ1-1, with D hard to call. CDR1 SQVTM and CDR2 ANQGSEA come from the germline V gene. V gave up 5 bases and J gave up 1 base, with 11 bases separating them. The CDR3 runs 13 residues.

There are many counts of this clonotype. This chain joins TRBV6-2 or TRBV6-3 and TRBJ1-5; D is ambiguous. The CDR3 consists of 18 residues. Germline V gene sequence: CDR1 MNHEY, CDR2 SVGEGT. Trimming took 0 bases from V and 0 from J, leaving 15 bases between them. The CDR3 here is CASSYSGQRRYSNQPQHF. CDR3 bases: TGTGCCAGCAGTTACTCCGGGCAGAGGAGGTATAGCAATCAGCCCCAGCATTTT.

This clonotype was detected ten times or more. V usage is TRBV6-2 or TRBV6-3 and J usage is TRBJ2-5, with 7 bases lining up with TRBD1. The CDR3 is 15 residues long. Germline CDR1 and CDR2: MNHEY and SVGEGT. V shed 7 bases, J shed 2 bases, and the junction held 10 bases outside the gene matches. The CDR3 DNA reads TGTGCCAGCACCCGACCCGGGACAGCTCAAGAGACCCAGTACTTC. As protein: CASTRPGTAQETQYF.

This clonotype has at least ten counts. The rearrangement uses TRBV7-9 and TRBJ2-5; no firm D call. Germline CDR1 and CDR2: SEHNR and FQNEAQ (reference sequence). V gave up 1 base and J gave up 1 base, with 4 bases separating them. The CDR3 loop spans 13 amino acids. In DNA, the CDR3 is TGTGCCAGCAGCTTAGGGGTCCAAGAGACCCAGTACTTC. This sequence encodes CASSLGVQETQYF.

This clonotype was detected many times. This chain connects TRBV7-8 to TRBJ2-7; D is perhaps TRBD1 (5 bases). The V gene lost 6 bases and the J gene lost 9 bases, with 18 bases spanning the gap. The CDR3 has 13 residues. Germline CDR1 SGHVS, CDR2 FQNEAQ. The CDR3 region is CASSTGAAARQYV. CDR3 bases: TGTGCCAGCAGTACAGGTGCGGCGGCACGGCAGTACGTC.

In this sample, this clonotype turned up many times. This chain joins TRBV5-6 and TRBJ2-5, with 7 bases that match TRBD1. With V trimmed by 3 bases and J by 5 bases, 16 bases remained unmatched. CDR1 is SGHDT and CDR2 is YYEEEE in the germline V gene. CDR3 length: 17 amino acids. The CDR3 here is CASSSGQVLMSTETQYF. As DNA, the CDR3 is TGTGCCAGCAGCTCTGGACAGGTCCTAATGAGTACGGAGACCCAGTACTTC.

This clonotype appeared a few times. V gene TRBV3-1 combines with J gene TRBJ1-1, with a possible D match to TRBD1 (6 bases). The CDR3 runs to 16 residues. The germline V and J ends were trimmed by 4 bases and 5 bases, with 20 bases remaining between them. CDR1 and CDR2 from the germline V gene are LGHDT and YNNKEL (reference sequence). CDR3 in amino acids: CASSLRSGAMSTEAFF. As DNA, the CDR3 is TGTGCCAGCAGCCTGCGCTCGGGGGCAATGAGTACTGAAGCTTTCTTT.

This clonotype was counted ten times or more. The gene calls are TRBV20-1 and TRBJ2-2, with a tentative D call TRBD2 (7 bases). The CDR3 loop spans 14 amino acids. Between the trimmed V and J ends, which lost 2 bases and 5 bases, there was a span of 12 bases. Germline CDR1 reads DFQATT; CDR2 reads SNEGSKA (reference sequence). The CDR3 region is CSARRGGITGELFF. Here the CDR3 DNA reads TGCAGTGCTAGAAGGGGGGGTATAACCGGGGAGCTGTTTTTT.

Ten or more counts support this clonotype. The genes are TRBV6-2 or TRBV6-3 and TRBJ2-2, with D hard to call. The CDR3 loop spans 13 amino acids. In germline, CDR1 is MNHEY, CDR2 SVGEGT. Trimming took off 2 bases at V and 3 bases at J, with 4 bases between the two ends. DNA for the CDR3: TGTGCCAGCAGTTACGGGCACACCGGGGAGCTGTTTTTT. Its protein product is CASSYGHTGELFF.